This T cell receptor beta chain was documented in a study of T cell responses to AZD1222 COVID-19 vaccine. Study results and limitations: Most donors were white British and more were female, and clonal diversity was possibly underestimated. Reportedly, close to half of spike-specific TCRs are directed against unmutated variant regions.

Note on this clone: The antigen is not known.

Trimming removed 0 bases from V and 8 bases from J, with 11 bases in between. This CDR3 comprises 14 residues. Per the germline V gene, CDR1 is SGHAT and CDR2 is FQNNGV. Libraries were prepared by immunoSEQ multiplex PCR; TCRdb keeps only in-frame clonotypes and omits some of them. The sample holds about 130,000 clones, 90% seen once. The clonotype comes from an adult in good health. Material: peripheral blood, obtained on day 0 of MenACWY control vaccination. V is TRBV11-2 and J is TRBJ2-1; D not resolved. The CDR3: CASSLEASSYEQFF. The CDR3 bases are TGTGCCAGCAGCTTAGAGGCTAGTTCATATGAGCAGTTCTTC.